Presented here are 15 T cell receptor beta chains from one specimen sequenced in a study of T cells in Graves' hyperthyroidism and ophthalmopathy. Amplified regions were TCR beta CDR3 sequences from RNA transcripts. HTBI primers drove first-round RT-PCR of the TCR CDR3. MiXCR, applied by TCRdb to the multiplex PCR reads, yields one record per CDR3 protein. Of approximately 560,000 distinct CDR3 sequences in the sample, 15% to 17% are singletons; the top ten hold under 8%. Material: blood. The receptors stem from a woman under 40 with Graves' hyperthyroidism.

The J gene is TRBJ1-6, the V gene TRBV12-3 or TRBV12-4, with D possibly being TRBD1 (6 bases). The V end was cut by 6 bases, the J end by 9 bases, with 9 bases between. The CDR3 has 12 amino acids. DNA of the CDR3: TGTGCCAGCAGAGGACAGATTTCACCCCTCCACTTT. It yields the protein CASRGQISPLHF.

This chain joins TRBV10-2 and TRBJ1-1, with D perhaps TRBD1 (6 bases). CDR3 size: 14 residues. Germline-derived CDR1 and CDR2 are WSHSY and SAAADI. Trimming removed 2 bases at V and 8 bases at J, with 15 bases between. CDR3 in amino acids: CASSERGGEGEAFF. CDR3 nucleotides: TGCGCCAGCAGTGAGAGGGGGGGAGAGGGAGAAGCTTTCTTT.

About this clonotype: One end of the junction is discordant with germline, which a read error may explain. The chain uses TRBV3-1 and TRBJ2-7; D gene ambiguous. The CDR3 extends over 11 amino acids. The germline CDR1 and CDR2 sequences are LGHDT and YNNKEL (reference sequence). Written as DNA, the CDR3 is TGTCCCAGCAGCCAAAGCTACGAGCAGTACTTC. Translation: CPSSQSYEQYF.

The chain links TRBV4-1 to TRBJ2-3; 12 nucleotides agree with TRBD2. Germline V gene data show CDR1 as MGHRA and CDR2 as YSYEKL. This CDR3 spans 17 amino acids. V lost 3 bases and J lost 4; bases outside the gene matches: 8. The CDR3, as DNA: TGCGCCAGCAGCCAGCTCCTAGCGGGAGGGCCGTCAGATACGCAGTATTTT. It specifies CASSQLLAGGPSDTQYF.

Many counts were recorded for this clonotype. V and J are TRBV13 and TRBJ2-2; 9 bases are shared with TRBD2. The germline V gene encodes CDR1 PRHDT and CDR2 FYEKMQ (reference sequence). With V trimmed by 4 bases and J by 3 bases, 9 bases remained unmatched. This CDR3 contains 17 residues. CDR3 nucleotide sequence: TGTGCCAGCAGCTCCACTCTGCGGGAGGGTGACACCGGGGAGCTGTTTTTT. Translated, it gives CASSSTLREGDTGELFF.

Comments on this clonotype: This clone may be a read error of a much larger clone one base away. The chain carries TRBV24-1 and TRBJ2-1; 9 bases agree with TRBD2. CDR1 is KGHDR and CDR2 is SFDVKD in the germline V gene. The CDR3 sequence is 16 residues long. In DNA, the CDR3 is TGTGCCACCAGTGATCGACTAGCGGAGACCTACAAGGAGCAGTTCTTC. Translating it yields CATSDRLAETYKEQFF.

The chain carries TRBV6-6 and TRBJ2-7; the match to TRBD1 covers 7 bases. The CDR3 runs 15 residues. With V trimmed by 0 bases and J by 3 bases, 5 bases remained unmatched. CDR1 and CDR2 (germline): MNHNY, SVGAGI (reference sequence). The CDR3 loop is CASSYSRDSNYEQYF. The CDR3 DNA reads as TGTGCCAGCAGTTACTCACGGGACAGTAACTACGAGCAGTACTTC.

This clonotype was counted between two and nine times. The chain joins TRBV5-1 to TRBJ2-7; 12 nucleotides align to TRBD1. CDR1 is SGHRS, CDR2 YFSETQ, per germline. V shed 0 bases and J 8 bases; nucleotides not matched to a gene: 6. The CDR3 length is 15 residues. CDR3 amino acids: CASSLGGQGAEKQYF. CDR3 DNA: TGCGCCAGCAGCTTGGGGGGACAGGGGGCCGAGAAGCAGTACTTC.

At least ten counts were recorded for this clonotype. This chain connects TRBV12-3 or TRBV12-4 to TRBJ2-1, with 8 bases lining up with TRBD2. CDR3 length: 15 residues. With V trimmed by 4 bases and J by 2 bases, 4 bases remained unmatched. The CDR3 loop reads CASSSLAGTYNEQFF. CDR3 coding DNA: TGTGCCAGCAGTTCGTTAGCGGGAACCTACAATGAGCAGTTCTTC.

This clonotype was counted at least ten times. The V gene is TRBV12-3 or TRBV12-4, the J gene TRBJ1-5; D unresolved. V gave up 4 bases and J gave up 4 bases, with 8 bases separating them. The CDR3 has 13 residues. CDR3 bases: TGTGCCAGCAGTTCCCAGTTTAATCAGCCCCAGCATTTT. As protein: CASSSQFNQPQHF.

Written as DNA, the CDR3 is TGTGCCAGCAGTGAACGACTAGCGGGAAACGAGCAGTACTTC. It specifies CASSERLAGNEQYF. The V gene is TRBV6-1, the J gene TRBJ2-7; 11 nucleotides align to TRBD2. This CDR3 contains 14 residues. V was pared by 2 bases and J by 5 bases, with 2 bases of the junction left unmatched. In germline, CDR1 is MNHNS, CDR2 SASEGT.

This clonotype has a count of ten or more. The rearrangement joins TRBV12-3 or TRBV12-4 to TRBJ2-5; possible D gene TRBD2, 5 bases. The CDR3 extends over 13 amino acids. The germline V and J ends were trimmed by 4 bases and 6 bases, with 12 bases remaining between them. As DNA, the CDR3 is TGTGCCAGCAGTTCCCGGGGATCGAAGACCCAGTACTTC. Protein: CASSSRGSKTQYF.

A few counts support this clonotype. The chain joins TRBV18 to TRBJ1-5; TRBD1 matches at 7 bases. There are 15 residues in the CDR3. From germline, CDR1 is KGHSH and CDR2 LQKENI. The V gene end was trimmed by 3 bases and the J gene end by 4 bases; junction bases not matched to a gene: 6. The CDR3 bases are TGTGCCAGCTCACCCAACGACAGGGCAAATCAGCCCCAGCATTTT. It yields the protein CASSPNDRANQPQHF.

This clonotype was detected many times. CDR3 residues: CATHGGGETQYF. CDR3 DNA sequence: TGTGCCACTCACGGGGGGGGAGAGACCCAGTACTTC. The chain recombines TRBV10-3 with TRBJ2-5, with 8 bases that match TRBD2. The V gene end was trimmed by 10 bases and the J gene end by 4 bases; junction bases not matched to a gene: 5. Germline V gives CDR1 ENHRY, CDR2 SYGVKD. CDR3 size: 12 residues.

This chain joins TRBV29-1 and TRBJ2-5, with 8 bases that match TRBD2. Germline V lookup: CDR1 SQVTM, CDR2 ANQGSEA. There are 14 residues in the CDR3. V gave up 6 bases and J gave up 8 bases; unmatched junction bases: 14. The CDR3 DNA follows: TGCAGCGTCCCGGACGGGAGGGGGGGGGGAACCCAGTACTTC. Protein product: CSVPDGRGGGTQYF.